This record looks at one T cell receptor (beta chain) sequence and its context. The antigen remains unidentified. Antigen-specific CD4+ T cells were expanded with viral peptide pools in the ViraFEST assay before sequencing. When roughly eleven days of culture had elapsed, CD4+ T cells were isolated. Participants each got two BNT162b2 or mRNA-1273 vaccine doses. Half of the medium was exchanged for IL-2 medium on both days 3 and 7. CDR3 length equals 15 residues. V was trimmed by 3 bases and J by 0 bases, leaving 11 bases between them. Per the germline V gene, CDR1 is LNHDA and CDR2 is SQIVND (reference sequence). These data are taken from a study of vaccination effects on CD4 cells after COVID-19. Notes on the study in general: Marked clonal contraction of both clone types appeared late after vaccination. From healthy vaccinees, only 1 of 255 vaccine-induced clones also reacted to common cold coronaviruses. Convalescent patients were scarce in the study, and it lacked early post-infection timepoints.

Profiling relied on immunoSEQ multiplex PCR, and the TCRdb table lists in-frame clones only, not all of them. Here the sample spans over 30,000 clones, approximately 78% being singletons. The source material was CD4+ T cells from PBMCs cultured with HCoV-NL63 spike peptides, sampled after COVID-19 vaccination. The origin of this receptor is a human donor who received a COVID-19 vaccine. Some clones in this sample may be carry-over from other donors' samples. The V and J genes are TRBV19 and TRBJ1-1; D might be TRBD1 (6 bases). Here the CDR3 DNA reads TGTGCCAGTAGTATCGGGGGGCTTGTGAACACTGAAGCTTTCTTT. It specifies CASSIGGLVNTEAFF.